The sequence of this T cell receptor beta chain was determined in a study of blood T cells in healthy people across ages. V was trimmed by 3 bases and J by 2 bases, leaving 19 bases between them. The CDR3 sequence is 16 residues long. Germline CDR1 GTSNPN, CDR2 SVGIG (reference sequence). With respect to this clonotype: Its antigen is currently unknown.

Study-wide points: A roughly linear fall in TCR beta diversity per million T cells was seen with increasing age. Considered underestimates were the diversity estimates obtained from one million T cells. Fewer expanded clones and more diversity marked long-lived versus aged donors.

A second PCR, run for about 7 to 11 cycles, used a sample-barcoded 5' primer plus a J-beta primer mix. A 12-random-nucleotide template-switch adaptor tagged each cDNA molecule. TCRdb reprocessed the 5' RACE reads with MiXCR, giving one entry per CDR3 protein. This table has some 1.5 million distinct CDR3 sequences, approximately 43% appearing once. This sequence originates from a woman younger than 35 in good health. The V and J genes are TRBV30 and TRBJ1-1, with D tentatively TRBD1 (6 bases). Input material: blood. This CDR3 is CAWRGPILTGNTEAFF. CDR3 nucleotide sequence: TGTGCCTGGAGAGGACCGATCCTGACAGGCAACACTGAAGCTTTCTTT.